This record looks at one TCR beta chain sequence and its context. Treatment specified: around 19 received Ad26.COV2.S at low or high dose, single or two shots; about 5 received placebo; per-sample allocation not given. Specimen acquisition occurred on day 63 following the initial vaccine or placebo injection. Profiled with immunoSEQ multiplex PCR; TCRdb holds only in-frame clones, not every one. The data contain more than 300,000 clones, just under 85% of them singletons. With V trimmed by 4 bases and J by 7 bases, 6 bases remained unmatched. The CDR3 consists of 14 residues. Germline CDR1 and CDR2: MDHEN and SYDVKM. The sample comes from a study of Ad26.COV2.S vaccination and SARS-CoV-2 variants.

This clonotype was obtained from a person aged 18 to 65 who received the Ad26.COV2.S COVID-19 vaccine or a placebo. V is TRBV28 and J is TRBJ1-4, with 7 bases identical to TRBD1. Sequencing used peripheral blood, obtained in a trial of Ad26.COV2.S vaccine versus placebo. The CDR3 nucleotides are TGTGCCAGCAGTTCCGCCGGGACAGCTGAAAAACTGTTTTTT. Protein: CASSSAGTAEKLFF.